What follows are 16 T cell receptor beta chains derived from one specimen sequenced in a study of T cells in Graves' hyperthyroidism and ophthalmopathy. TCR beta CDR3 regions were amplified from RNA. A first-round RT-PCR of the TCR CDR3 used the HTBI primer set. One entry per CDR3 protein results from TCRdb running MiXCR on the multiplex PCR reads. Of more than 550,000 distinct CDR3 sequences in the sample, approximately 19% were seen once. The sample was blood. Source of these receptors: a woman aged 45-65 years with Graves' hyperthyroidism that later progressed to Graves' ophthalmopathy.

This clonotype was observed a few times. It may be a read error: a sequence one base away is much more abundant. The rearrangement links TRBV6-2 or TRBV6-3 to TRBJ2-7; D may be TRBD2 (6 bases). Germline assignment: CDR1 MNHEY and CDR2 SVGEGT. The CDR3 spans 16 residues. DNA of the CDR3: TGTGTCAGCAGTTATCGTCCCGGCACGGGAGTAGGCGAGCAGTACTTC. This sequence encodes CVSSYRPGTGVGEQYF.

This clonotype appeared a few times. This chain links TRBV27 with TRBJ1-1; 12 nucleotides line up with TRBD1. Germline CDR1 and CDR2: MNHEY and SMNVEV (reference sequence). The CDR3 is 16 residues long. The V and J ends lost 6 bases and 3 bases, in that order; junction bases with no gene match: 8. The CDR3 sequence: CASSPGQGALDTEAFF. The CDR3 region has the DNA TGTGCCAGCAGCCCGGGACAGGGGGCCCTTGACACTGAAGCTTTCTTT.

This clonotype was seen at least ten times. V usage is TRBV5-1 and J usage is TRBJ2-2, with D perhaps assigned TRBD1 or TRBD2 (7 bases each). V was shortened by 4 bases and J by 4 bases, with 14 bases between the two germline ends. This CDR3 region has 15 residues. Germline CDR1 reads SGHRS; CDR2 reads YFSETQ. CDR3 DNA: TGCGCCAGCAGCCGCGACAGGGAGGGCACCGGGGAGCTGTTTTTT. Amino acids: CASSRDREGTGELFF.

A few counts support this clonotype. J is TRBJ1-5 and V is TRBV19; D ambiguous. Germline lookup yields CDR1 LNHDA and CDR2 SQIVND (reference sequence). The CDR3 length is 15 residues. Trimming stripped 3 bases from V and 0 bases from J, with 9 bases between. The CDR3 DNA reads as TGTGCCAGTAGTATTTCACAGCATAGCAATCAGCCCCAGCATTTT. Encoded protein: CASSISQHSNQPQHF. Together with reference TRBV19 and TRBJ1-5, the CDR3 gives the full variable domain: DGGITQSPKYLFRKEGQNVTLSCEQNLNHDAMYWYRQDPGQGLRLIYYSQIVNDFQKGDIAEGYSVSREKKESFPLTVTSAQKNPTAFYLCASSISQHSNQPQHFGDGTRLSIL.

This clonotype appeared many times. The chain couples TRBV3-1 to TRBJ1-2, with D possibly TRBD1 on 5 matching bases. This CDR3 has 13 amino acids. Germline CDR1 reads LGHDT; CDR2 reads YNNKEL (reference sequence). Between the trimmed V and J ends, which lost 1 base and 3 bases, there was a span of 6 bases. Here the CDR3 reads CASSQGTHYGYTF. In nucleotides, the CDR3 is TGTGCCAGCAGCCAAGGGACACACTATGGCTACACCTTC.

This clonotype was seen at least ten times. The CDR3 nucleotides read TGTGCCAGCAGCGGCATGGCCCCTGGGTCCTACGAGCAGTACTTC. It is translated as CASSGMAPGSYEQYF. V is TRBV6-1 and J is TRBJ2-7; D call uncertain. The CDR3 length is 15 residues. V lost 6 bases and J lost 1, with 16 bases in between. Germline V gene data show CDR1 as MNHNS and CDR2 as SASEGT.

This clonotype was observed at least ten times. The CDR3 region has the DNA TGTGCCAGCAGCCATGCACAGCTTGGCTATGGCTACACCTTC. This translates into CASSHAQLGYGYTF. V gene TRBV3-1 combines with J gene TRBJ1-2, with unresolved D. Germline V lookup: CDR1 LGHDT, CDR2 YNNKEL (reference sequence). Between the trimmed V and J ends, which lost 3 bases and 4 bases, there was a span of 12 bases. The CDR3 sequence is 14 residues long.

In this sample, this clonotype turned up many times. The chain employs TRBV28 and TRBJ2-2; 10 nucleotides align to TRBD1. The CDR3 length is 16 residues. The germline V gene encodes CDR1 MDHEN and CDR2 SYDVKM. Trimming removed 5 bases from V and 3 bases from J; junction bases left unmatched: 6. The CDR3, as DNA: TGTGCCAGCAGTCGCTCCGGGACAGGGGACACCGGGGAGCTGTTTTTT. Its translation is CASSRSGTGDTGELFF.

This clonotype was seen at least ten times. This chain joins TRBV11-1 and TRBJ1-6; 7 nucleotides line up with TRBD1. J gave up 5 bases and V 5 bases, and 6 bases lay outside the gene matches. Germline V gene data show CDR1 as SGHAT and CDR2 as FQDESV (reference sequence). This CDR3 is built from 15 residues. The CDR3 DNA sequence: TGTGCCAGCAGCAATCGCCAGGGGGATAATTCACCCCTCCACTTT. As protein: CASSNRQGDNSPLHF. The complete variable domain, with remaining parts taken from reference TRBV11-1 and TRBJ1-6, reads EAEVAQSPRYKITEKSQAVAFWCDPISGHATLYWYRQILGQGPELLVQFQDESVVDDSQLPKDRFSAERLKGVDSTLKIQPAELGDSAMYLCASSNRQGDNSPLHFGNGTRLTVT.

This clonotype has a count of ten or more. The CDR3 sequence: CASSFAVEFEQFF. CDR3 sequence (DNA): TGCGCCAGCAGCTTCGCTGTTGAGTTTGAGCAGTTCTTC. This chain uses TRBV5-1 with TRBJ2-1; D gene uncertain. Between the trimmed V and J ends, which lost 2 bases and 9 bases, there was a span of 12 bases. CDR3 length: 13 amino acids. Per germline, CDR1 SGHRS and CDR2 YFSETQ.

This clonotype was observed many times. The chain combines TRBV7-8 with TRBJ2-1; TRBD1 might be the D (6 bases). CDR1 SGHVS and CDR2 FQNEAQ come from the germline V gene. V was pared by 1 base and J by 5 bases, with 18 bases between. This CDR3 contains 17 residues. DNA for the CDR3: TGTGCCAGCAGCTTAGGCCCCTCGAACAGGGTGAACAATGAGCAGTTCTTC. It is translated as CASSLGPSNRVNNEQFF.

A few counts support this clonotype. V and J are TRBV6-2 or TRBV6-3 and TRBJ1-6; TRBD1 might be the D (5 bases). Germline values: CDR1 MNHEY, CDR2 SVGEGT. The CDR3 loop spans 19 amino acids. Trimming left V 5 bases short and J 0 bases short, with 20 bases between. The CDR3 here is CASSRGANVPSSYNSPLHF. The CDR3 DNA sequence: TGTGCCAGCAGTCGTGGGGCGAACGTCCCCAGCTCCTATAATTCACCCCTCCACTTT.

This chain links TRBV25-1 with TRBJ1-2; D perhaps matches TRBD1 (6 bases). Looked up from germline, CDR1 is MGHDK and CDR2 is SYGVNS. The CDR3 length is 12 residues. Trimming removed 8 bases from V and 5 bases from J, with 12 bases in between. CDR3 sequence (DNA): TGTGCCAGCGGGGAACAGGGTTATGGCTACACCTTC. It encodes CASGEQGYGYTF.

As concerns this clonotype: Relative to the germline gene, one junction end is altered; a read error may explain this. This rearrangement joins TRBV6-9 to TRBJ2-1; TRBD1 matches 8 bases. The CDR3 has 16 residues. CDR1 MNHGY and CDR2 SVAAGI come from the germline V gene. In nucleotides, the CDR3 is TGTGCCAGCAGTTCAACGACCGGACAGGGCTACAATGAGCGGTTCTTC. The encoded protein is CASSSTTGQGYNERFF.

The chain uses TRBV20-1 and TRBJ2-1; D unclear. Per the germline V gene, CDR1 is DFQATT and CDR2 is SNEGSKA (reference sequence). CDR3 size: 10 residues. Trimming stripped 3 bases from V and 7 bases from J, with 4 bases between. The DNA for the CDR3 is TGCAGTGCTAGTCAGAATGAGCAGTTCTTC. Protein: CSASQNEQFF.

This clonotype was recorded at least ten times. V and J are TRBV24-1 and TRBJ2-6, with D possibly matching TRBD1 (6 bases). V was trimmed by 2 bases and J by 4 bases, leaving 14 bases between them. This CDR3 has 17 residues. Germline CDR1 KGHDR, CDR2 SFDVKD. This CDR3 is CATSDSYRVSGANVLTF. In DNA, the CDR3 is TGTGCCACCAGTGATTCATACAGGGTCTCCGGGGCCAACGTCCTGACTTTC.